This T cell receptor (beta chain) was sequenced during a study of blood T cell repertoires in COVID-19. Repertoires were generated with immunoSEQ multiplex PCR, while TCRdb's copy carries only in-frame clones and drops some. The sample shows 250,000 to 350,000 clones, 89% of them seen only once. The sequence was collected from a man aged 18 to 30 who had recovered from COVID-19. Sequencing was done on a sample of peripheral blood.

CDR3 sequence: CASSLEVGGSGTEAFF. As DNA, the CDR3 is TGCGCCAGCAGCTTGGAGGTTGGGGGCTCAGGCACTGAAGCTTTCTTT. The chain carries TRBV5-1 and TRBJ1-1, with D perhaps TRBD1 (6 bases). CDR1 is SGHRS and CDR2 is YFSETQ in the germline V gene. CDR3 length equals 16 residues. V lost 0 bases and J lost 4, with 16 bases in between.